This paragraph covers one T cell receptor beta chain sequence. Its antigen is still unknown. The sample holds no much larger clone one base away, and base qualities are not on file. The immunoSEQ Assay, a bias-controlled multiplex PCR, was used to amplify TCRbeta CDR3 regions from genomic DNA. As for how the authors treated the data: The number of nucleated cells in each sample was estimated from the amplification of reference gene primers within the assay. Sequence reads were collapsed and filtered to measure the absolute abundance of every unique TCRbeta CDR3 rearrangement. Productive Simpson clonality was computed per sample as the square root of Simpson's diversity index over productive rearrangements. TCRdb holds this immuneACCESS table with in-frame rearrangements only. Some clones are missing; in checked studies, unresolved V genes explain under half, and the rest has no known cause. V and J calls and clone size follow that table, whereas D and trimming were derived from the DNA. Present in this sample are approximately 200,000 clones, around 84% of which were seen just once. Jointly, the top ten make up about 7.7% of the sample.

The germline V gene (reference sequence) supplies CDR1 LNHDA and CDR2 SQIVND. Trimming leaves V shorter by 7 bases and J shorter by 0 bases, with the junction holding 9 bases beyond the gene matches. The CDR3 numbers 16 residues from cysteine through phenylalanine. Only the CDR3 DNA is retained, 48 bases long and in frame from the first base. In the prospective study, participants were roughly 18 to 95 years old, resided in about two dozen geographic areas of the United States, and were enrolled through a virtual design. To assign participants to cohorts, the prospective study relied on clinical history that participants themselves reported in a screening survey and a study questionnaire. In the prospective study, mobile phlebotomists collected whole blood, serum and a nasopharyngeal or oropharyngeal swab from each participant. Additional blood draws and questionnaires over an approximately two-month period could optionally be provided by prospective study participants. Before DNA extraction, prospective study blood samples were shipped either frozen or at room temperature.

This entry comes from a study of blood T cell repertoires in COVID-19 (TCRdb year 2020). Study-level background: Samples covering the acute and convalescent phases of COVID-19 were provided by collaborators in the United States, Italy and Spain. The dataset comprised deeply sampled blood TCRbeta repertoires from subjects exposed to, actively infected with, or recovered from COVID-19. The repertoires were released in a freely available public database intended as a resource for research on the immune response to SARS-CoV-2. Samples came from the ongoing ImmuneRACE study (first 160 participants) plus 1,254 subjects from 6 global collaborators. Where available, HLA class I and class II types were obtained from metadata supplied by the sample provider rather than from assay-based typing. The prospective study material was composed of cDNA or gDNA derived from T cells, B-cell-depleted T cells, or PBMCs. Nearly every sample came with metadata listing a de-identified subject ID, COVID-19 status, age in years and sex.

The paper as a whole reports these results and caveats: How much clinical and demographic metadata was included differed by source and by participant, and the metadata was provided uncurated.

The origin of this receptor is a woman aged 40-49 years with acute COVID-19. This chain is built from TRBV19 and TRBJ1-2, and TRBD1 matches 9 of the central bases. The sequencing input was PBMCs or T cells enriched from blood (not recorded which). The CDR3 sequence is CASTNPGTGPNYGYTF. The DNA reads as follows: TGTGCCAGTACTAATCCAGGGACAGGGCCTAACTATGGCTACACCTTC.